What follows describes a single TCR beta chain. Its target is unknown. Germline V gene lookup returns CDR1 SNHLY and CDR2 FYNNEI. The CDR3 spans 15 residues. After removal of 5 bases from V and 0 bases from J, the junction contained 3 bases not matched to a gene. Autoimmune disease history or systemic immunosuppression led to patient exclusion. This sample was taken from a study of OX40 agonist ivuxolimab in advanced cancers. About the study: Of the participants, about 40% had some prior anti-PD-1, anti-PD-L1 or anti-CTLA-4 therapy, which was allowed. Study-level findings and limits: Relatively little clonal expansion, among the lowest observed, appeared in partial responders at 0.1-3.0 mg/kg.

Libraries were prepared by immunoSEQ multiplex PCR; TCRdb keeps only in-frame clonotypes and omits some of them. The sample comprises roughly 100,000 clones, approximately 93% of which are singletons, and 0.26% rests with the top ten. This chain joins TRBV2 and TRBJ2-7; 11 bases agree with TRBD2. This specimen was CD4+ or CD8+ T cells sorted from blood, taken in a trial of the OX40 agonist ivuxolimab. The TCR originated in an adult with an advanced solid tumor such as melanoma, head and neck, liver or kidney cancer. CDR3 coding DNA: TGTGCCAGCAGTAGACTAGCGGGGAGCTCCTACGAGCAGTACTTC. Translated: CASSRLAGSSYEQYF.